This T cell receptor beta chain derives from a study of siplizumab effects on memory and regulatory T cells. Study-level findings and limits: Only a minor fraction of alloreactive clones mapped to unstimulated subsets. For mappable alloreactive CD4+ clones, the mean Treg-derived fraction was nearly 70% with siplizumab and 25% to 30% in controls.

Trimming at V came to 0 bases and at J to 0 bases, leaving 1 base not matched to a gene. Germline loops: CDR1 SGHRS, CDR2 YFSETQ. CDR3 length: 16 residues. Repertoires were generated with immunoSEQ multiplex PCR, while TCRdb's copy carries only in-frame clones and drops some. The table records approximately 68,000 clones, 91% of them present only once. Of note for this clone: Its antigen remains unidentified.

The sequenced material came from CD8+ T cells sorted from blood. V gene TRBV5-1 combines with J gene TRBJ2-3, with 10 bases identical to TRBD2. This clonotype was sampled from a human donor in good health. CDR3 region: CASSLEAGGSTDTQYF. Written as DNA, the CDR3 is TGCGCCAGCAGCTTGGAAGCGGGAGGGAGCACAGATACGCAGTATTTT.